The sequence of this T cell receptor (beta chain) was determined in a study of cytomegalovirus exposure and HLA in healthy donors (dated by TCRdb to about 2017). Study-wide context: According to an earlier analysis of 587 of the donors, roughly 180 million T cells yielded 117 million unique TCR beta sequences and 276 Gb of sequence data. The study combined high-throughput TCR immunosequencing, statistical association of individual TCRs with disease status, and machine learning to predict cytomegalovirus infection status. Among roughly 400 genotyped donors of the cohort, an average of roughly 230,000 unique TCR beta nucleotide sequences was sequenced per donor, of which 15% to 20% were non-productive. The T cell repertoires of several hundred subjects were profiled by immunosequencing and related to cytomegalovirus serostatus. A separate validation cohort of approximately 120 different subjects was used in addition to the roughly 640-subject first cohort. To decide whether each TCR beta V gene segment behaved as functional or pseudogenic, an earlier analysis of approximately 620 of the donors relied on high-throughput TCR beta sequencing. A later genetic analysis took genome-wide SNP genotypes for about three fifths of the roughly 670 donors and used that subset as a discovery cohort. To study patterns of TCR occurrence, a later analysis re-analyzed previously published TCR beta repertoires from around 670 donors and added high-resolution HLA genotyping. Of the roughly 400 genotyped donors, 65% to 90% were placed in the genetic ancestry cluster associated with self-reported Caucasian donors. Both class I and class II loci were covered by HLA typing, at four-digit resolution. About five DR-DQ haplotypes were handled as single units for association and clustering because linkage in the cohort was strong. In the later analysis, no new phenotypic data were used to find candidate immune exposures; instead, reliance was placed on TCR beta sequences and their occurrence across donors. Every repertoire in the discovery cohort had been generated on one and the same sequencing platform. The study aimed to test whether cataloging public T cell receptors could reveal signatures of past pathogen exposure. An early release covering roughly 640 HLA-typed donors comprised 250 to 350 gigabases of sequencing data and around 86 million unique TCR sequences. The number of donors typed differed by locus, with 629-630 for A, B, C, DRB1 and DQB1, around 520 for DQA1, 600 to 610 for DPA1, and some 440 for DPB1. Donor age, sex, ethnicity and CMV serostatus were compiled together with the repertoire data.

What the work shows at the level of the full study, not this receptor alone: In a later analysis, TCR association rates were found to vary across HLA loci, with the most associated TCRs seen for DRB1 alleles and the fewest for HLA-C alleles. In vitro tests confirmed that a few of the cytomegalovirus-associated TCR beta chains recognize cytomegalovirus antigens. Broadly in line with IMGT annotations, most TCR beta V segments showed up in productive rearrangements about 90% or about 30% of the time in an earlier analysis of approximately 600 of the donors. Cytomegalovirus status was reported to be diagnosed by the classifier with high specificity and sensitivity in both the original and validation cohorts. Because counts were too low, around 17 rarely observed V segments, including chromosome 9 orphons, were left out of the earlier analysis of 500 to 750 of the donors. According to a later analysis, parvovirus B19, influenza, CMV and Epstein-Barr virus appeared linked to several top co-occurrence clusters. A total of about 150 TCR beta chains were listed by the study as associated with cytomegalovirus. In a later analysis, more than 15,000 TCR beta sequences were associated with specific HLA alleles at a false discovery rate of 0.05. In a later analysis, HLA-associated TCR beta chains were found to be more clonally expanded and to have lower generation probabilities than equally common non-associated chains. Assigning TCR associations to individual alleles was difficult when HLA alleles, especially DR and DQ, strongly co-occurred. A cluster of highly shared sequence variants was judged likely to represent a technical artifact of the sequencing pipeline. For the cohort, immune exposure information was limited to CMV serostatus. The authors suggested that the approach could potentially be extended to other disease states and immunological phenotypes. The cohort was sequenced for TCR beta chains only, and without alpha or paired-chain data the features that could be detected were limited. According to a later genetic analysis, donors in an Asian-associated ancestry cluster had fewer N-insertions in productive TCRs than the roughly 670-donor mean. Across donors, most TCR sequences were observed very rarely, whereas some public TCRs were present in many individuals. Because HLA typing was unavailable for some donors at each locus, only the typed subset was used in association tests. Presence/absence analyses assumed roughly uniform sequencing depth across donors, an assumption that may not hold. An association between a missense DCLRE1C variant and V-gene and J-gene trimming of TCR beta chains was found in a later genetic analysis and replicated in an independent cohort. The 87-base-pair reads could not distinguish some IMGT-functional V segments, including TRBV6-2 and TRBV6-3, so those segments were excluded. Correlated functional status among segregating V segments might reflect linkage disequilibrium, but an unknown experimental factor could not be ruled out. A further reported finding was that TCR beta sequences accurately predicted the HLA-A and HLA-B alleles for most subjects in the first cohort. In a later analysis, most CMV-associated TCR beta chains were found to appear HLA-restricted, with HLA associations seemingly driven largely by CMV exposure.

The cohort consisted of 666 healthy bone marrow donors. All cohort members were sampled while nominally healthy, although unrecorded immune exposures were likely present. The donor tested CMV seropositive, placing the donor among the approximately 310 seropositive members of the cohort. A peripheral blood sample was collected from each donor, and TCR beta sequencing was performed on peripheral blood mononuclear cells. The Qiagen DNeasy Blood Extraction Kit was used to extract genomic DNA from the blood cell samples. In the germline V gene (reference sequence), CDR1 corresponds to LNHDA and CDR2 to SQIVND. The CDR3 sequence holds 15 residues, the cysteine and phenylalanine included. Of the read, only the CDR3 DNA is kept; its 45 bases are in frame from base 1. Trimming takes 7 bases off V and 1 base off J; junction bases not matched to a gene: 9. The receptor library was made with the immunoSEQ multiplex PCR assay. A mixture of 60 forward primers for TCR Vbeta segments and 13 reverse primers for TCR Jbeta segments was used in the multiplex PCR. The CDR3 region of rearranged TCR beta genes was amplified from genomic DNA by a multiplex PCR assay. Amplified TCR beta libraries were sequenced as 87-base-pair reads on the Illumina HiSeq System. Under the source paper's analysis protocol: In a later analysis, some 80 million unique TCR beta chains were counted across the 666 repertoires, and about 10 million of these chains were shared by at least two donors. To remove PCR and sequencing errors, raw reads were error-corrected and collapsed into unique sequences using a nearest-neighbor algorithm that merged closely related sequences. Alignment of CDR3 sequences to IMGT reference sequences was used to assign V, D and J gene segments. For a sequence to be retained, a match of at least six nucleotides was required to both a V gene segment and a J gene segment. Rearrangements were called productive when the CDR3 lacked stop codons and stayed in frame with V and J; all others were non-productive. Following IMGT convention, CDR3 was defined as the stretch from the second conserved V-encoded cysteine up to the conserved J-encoded phenylalanine. The earlier analysis of roughly 590 of the donors excluded sequences that lacked an unambiguous match to a single V gene segment. In an earlier analysis of approximately 610 of the donors, V segments were called functional above 56.7% productive rearrangements and were called segregating when the between-donor standard deviation exceeded 5%. A statistical classification framework was developed to diagnose cytomegalovirus status using the catalog of TCR beta chain sequences. A later analysis assigned V and J genes by comparing TCR nucleotide sequences with IMGT/GENE-DB human TR gene sequences. A later analysis assigned CDR3 sequences and most-parsimonious VDJ recombination scenarios with the TCRdist pipeline. A later analysis defined each TCR beta chain by its CDR3 amino acid sequence plus V-gene family, and excluded reads lacking a unique V-gene family. To address suspected cross-contamination and a sequencing artifact, a later analysis removed under 600 highly shared, low-generation-probability nucleotide sequences. A later analysis calculated a clonal expansion index for each public chain from normalized within-repertoire ranks of inferred template counts. In a later analysis, generation probabilities were computed using a VDJ recombination model fitted to out-of-frame rearrangements, and the results were checked against IGoR. Hypergeometric tests were used in a later analysis to score TCR-TCR, TCR-HLA and TCR-CMV co-occurrence, with a repertoire-size bias correction applied to the TCR pairs. To estimate false discovery rates, a later analysis permuted the HLA or CMV assignments 20 times. In a later analysis, co-occurring TCRs were grouped using DBSCAN, with TCRdist sequence similarity added in when clustering inside HLA-allele-positive subsets. Repertoires with fewer than 30,000 or more than 120,000 public chains were left out of co-occurrence clustering, as were several repertoires with anomalous nucleotide sharing. TCRdb retrieved this table from immuneACCESS and kept in-frame rearrangements only. Not all clones are present; in checked studies, unresolved V genes account for under half, and no reason is known for the remainder. From that table come the V and J calls and clone size; the DNA was used to work out D and trimming. Recorded for this sample are 60,000 to 70,000 clones; 60% to 80% of them occurred a single time. The leading ten clones occupy 15% to 20% of the sample.

About this clone: The target of this receptor is not known. Base quality data are lacking; no much larger clone is found one base away.

The sequence came from a man between 40 and 49 years old in good health and CMV-seropositive. Sequencing used PBMCs. Rearrangement joined TRBV19 to TRBJ1-2, with 7 junctional bases fitting TRBD1. CDR3 protein: CASTLSRGLNYGYTF. The DNA sequence is TGTGCCAGTACCCTCTCGAGGGGGCTTAACTATGGCTACACCTTC.